These 21 T cell receptor beta chains share one sample of origin, sequenced in a study of CXCR3-negative and CXCR3-positive naive CD8 T cells. Study outcomes and limitations: Hydrophobicity was higher for TRB CDR3s found in CXCR3-positive naive cells than in CXCR3-negative naive cells.

Their recognized antigens are unknown. UMI-labeled 5' RACE yielded the TRB cDNA libraries. No DNA is given; TCRdb re-called the 5' RACE reads and lists each CDR3 protein once. The sample has some 100,000 distinct CDR3 sequences, and its top ten clones hold about 0.34%. The sequencing sample was made of naive CXCR3+ CD8+ T cells from blood. Subset: CD45RO-CCR7+CD27+CD95- naive CD8+ T cells expressing CXCR3 (TNR3+). The source is a human donor in good health. Some clones in this sample may be carry-over from other donors' samples.

V is TRBV7-9 and J is TRBJ2-7; TCRdb reports TRBD1, a call that lacks DNA to check it against. Per germline, CDR1 SEHNR and CDR2 FQNEAQ (reference sequence). CDR3 length: 14 residues. The CDR3 region is CASSYRDETGEQYF.

The rearrangement joins TRBV4-2 to TRBJ2-1; TCRdb's D call of TRBD2 is untestable without DNA. This CDR3 comprises 14 residues. Germline CDR1 reads LGHNA; CDR2 reads YNFKEQ. This chain's CDR3 is CASSQVGTLNEQFF.

This chain uses TRBV7-8 with TRBJ2-7. The CDR3 totals 13 residues. The germline gives CDR1 SGHVS, CDR2 FQNEAQ. CDR3 amino acids: CASSLNGRYEQYF.

The chain combines TRBV9 with TRBJ2-1; TCRdb's D call, TRBD2, is unchecked because there is no DNA. This CDR3 spans 14 amino acids. From germline, CDR1 is SGDLS and CDR2 YYNGEE. The CDR3 region is CASSESGRHNEQFF.

The V gene is TRBV10-3, the J gene TRBJ2-7; the TCRdb D gene call, TRBD2, has no DNA to confirm it. Germline V gives CDR1 ENHRY, CDR2 SYGVKD. The CDR3 runs 16 residues. This chain's CDR3 is CAIRGPPGSAYYEQYF.

The V call is TRBV4-2, the J call TRBJ1-1; checking the TCRdb D call of TRBD1 is not possible without DNA. Germline V gene lookup returns CDR1 LGHNA and CDR2 YNFKEQ. The CDR3 totals 13 residues. CDR3 sequence: CASSQGQGSEAFF.

This chain connects TRBV25-1 to TRBJ1-1; lacking DNA, the TRBD1 call made by TCRdb goes unchecked. The CDR3 has 13 amino acids. From germline, CDR1 is MGHDK and CDR2 SYGVNS. The CDR3 reads CASSEGGRAPAFF. The full variable domain, in which reference TRBV25-1 and TRBJ1-1 provide the parts outside the CDR3, is EADIYQTPRYLVIGTGKKITLECSQTMGHDKMYWYQQDPGMELHLIHYSYGVNSTEKGDLSSESTVSRIRTEHFPLTLESARPSHTSQYLCASSEGGRAPAFFGQGTRLTVV.

V is TRBV3-1 and J is TRBJ2-6. CDR1 is LGHDT and CDR2 is YNNKEL in the germline V gene (reference sequence). The CDR3 extends over 15 amino acids. CDR3 amino acids: CASSPGVSGANVLTF. Full variable domain (remainder filled in from reference TRBV3-1 and TRBJ2-6): DTAVSQTPKYLVTQMGNDKSIKCEQNLGHDTMYWYKQDSKKFLKIMFSYNNKELIINETVPNRFSPKSPDKAHLNLHINSLELGDSAVYFCASSPGVSGANVLTFGAGSRLTVL.

This rearrangement joins TRBV2 to TRBJ2-7; TCRdb gives TRBD2 as the D gene, but with no DNA this cannot be confirmed. CDR3 length: 16 residues. CDR1 and CDR2 from the germline V gene are SNHLY and FYNNEI. CDR3 protein: CASSHKPADGGYEQYF.

The rearrangement joins TRBV10-3 to TRBJ2-3; TCRdb designates TRBD1, a call that cannot be tested without DNA. The CDR3 extends over 18 amino acids. Germline lookup yields CDR1 ENHRY and CDR2 SYGVKD. The CDR3: CAISETQATRTWADTQYF.

This chain links TRBV4-3 with TRBJ2-5; TCRdb gives TRBD2 as the D gene, but with no DNA this cannot be confirmed. CDR3 size: 15 residues. Germline CDR1 is LGHNA and CDR2 is YSLEER. This CDR3 is CASSHLSGPQETQYF.

The chain joins TRBV7-2 to TRBJ2-2; TCRdb selects TRBD1, and the lack of DNA leaves this call unchecked. The germline gives CDR1 SGHTA, CDR2 FQGNSA. This CDR3 spans 15 amino acids. The CDR3 sequence is CASSSRQGAFGELFF. The full variable domain, completed using reference TRBV7-2 and TRBJ2-2, is GAGVSQSPSNKVTEKGKDVELRCDPISGHTALYWYRQSLGQGLEFLIYFQGNSAPDKSGLPSDRFSAERTGGSVSTLTIQRTQQEDSAVYLCASSSRQGAFGELFFGEGSRLTVL.

The J gene is TRBJ2-4, the V gene TRBV7-8; TCRdb picks TRBD1, but there is no DNA to check that call. Germline CDR1 reads SGHVS; CDR2 reads FQNEAQ. This CDR3 is built from 13 residues. The CDR3 here is CASSLETANIQYF.

V and J are TRBV12-3 or TRBV12-4 and TRBJ2-1; absent DNA, TCRdb's TRBD2 call cannot be checked. This CDR3 is 16 amino acids long. The CDR3 loop is CAISPFRSGRAGEQFF.

This sequence joins TRBV15 and TRBJ2-1; TCRdb's D call, TRBD2, is unchecked because there is no DNA. Germline assignment: CDR1 LNHNV and CDR2 YYDKDF (reference sequence). This CDR3 contains 16 residues. CDR3 residues: CATSGERERIHNEQFF.

The chain carries TRBV12-3 or TRBV12-4 and TRBJ1-3; no DNA is available, so the TRBD1 call from TCRdb remains unchecked. This CDR3 spans 16 amino acids. This CDR3 is CASSREQGLSGNTIYF.

The rearrangement links TRBV5-4 to TRBJ2-2; the D call of TRBD1 rests on TCRdb alone, since no DNA is present to check it. The CDR3 is 16 residues long. Germline CDR1 and CDR2: SGHNT and YYREEE (reference sequence). The CDR3: CASSLGGRRNTGELFF.

CDR3 protein: CASSEFSQGAYSPLHF. The chain employs TRBV25-1 and TRBJ1-6; the TRBD1 assignment by TCRdb is unverifiable without DNA. Per the germline V gene, CDR1 is MGHDK and CDR2 is SYGVNS. CDR3 length equals 16 residues.

The chain uses TRBV9 and TRBJ2-1; TCRdb outputs TRBD2, but without DNA this stays unchecked. Germline assignment: CDR1 SGDLS and CDR2 YYNGEE. This CDR3 has 17 amino acids. CDR3: CASSVAGSGTSDNEQFF.

The CDR3 loop reads CASSQGLLGTSEQYF. J is TRBJ2-7 and V is TRBV6-2 or TRBV6-3; TCRdb picks TRBD1, but there is no DNA to check that call. The CDR3 runs 15 residues. Germline CDR1 is MNHEY and CDR2 is SVGEGT.

This chain uses TRBV6-6 with TRBJ2-2. This CDR3 has 15 residues. Germline V gene sequence: CDR1 MNHNY, CDR2 SVGAGI (reference sequence). The CDR3 reads CASSYSSGYTGELFF.